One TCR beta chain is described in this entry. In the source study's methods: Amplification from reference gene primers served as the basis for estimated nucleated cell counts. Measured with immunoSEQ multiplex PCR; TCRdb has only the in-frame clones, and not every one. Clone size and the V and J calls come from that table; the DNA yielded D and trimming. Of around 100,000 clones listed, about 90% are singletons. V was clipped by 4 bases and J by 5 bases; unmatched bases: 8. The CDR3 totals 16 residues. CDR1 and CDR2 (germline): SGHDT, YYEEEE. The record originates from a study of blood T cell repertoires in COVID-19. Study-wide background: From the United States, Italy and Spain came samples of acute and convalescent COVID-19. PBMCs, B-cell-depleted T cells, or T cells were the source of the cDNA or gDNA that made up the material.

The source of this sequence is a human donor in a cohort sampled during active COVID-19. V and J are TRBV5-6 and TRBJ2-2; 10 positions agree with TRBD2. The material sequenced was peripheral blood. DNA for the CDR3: TGTGCCAGCAGCCCTCAGCCGGGACTAGCGACCGGGGAGCTGTTTTTT. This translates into CASSPQPGLATGELFF.